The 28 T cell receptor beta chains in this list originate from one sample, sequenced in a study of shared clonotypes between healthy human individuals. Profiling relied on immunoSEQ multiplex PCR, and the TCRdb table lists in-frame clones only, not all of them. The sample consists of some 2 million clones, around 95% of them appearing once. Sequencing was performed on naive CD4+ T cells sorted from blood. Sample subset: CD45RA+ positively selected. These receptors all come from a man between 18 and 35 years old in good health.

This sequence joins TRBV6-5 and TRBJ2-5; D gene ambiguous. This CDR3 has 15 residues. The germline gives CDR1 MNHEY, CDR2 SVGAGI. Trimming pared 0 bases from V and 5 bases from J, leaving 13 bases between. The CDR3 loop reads CASSYSTTGWETQYF. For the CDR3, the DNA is TGTGCCAGCAGTTACTCGACAACGGGCTGGGAGACCCAGTACTTC.

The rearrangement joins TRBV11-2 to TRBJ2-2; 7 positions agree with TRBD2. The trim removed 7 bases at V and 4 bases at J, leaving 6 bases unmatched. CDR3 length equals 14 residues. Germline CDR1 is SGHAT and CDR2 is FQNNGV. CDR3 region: CASIPSGITGELFF. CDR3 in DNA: TGTGCCAGCATCCCCAGCGGGATCACCGGGGAGCTGTTTTTT.

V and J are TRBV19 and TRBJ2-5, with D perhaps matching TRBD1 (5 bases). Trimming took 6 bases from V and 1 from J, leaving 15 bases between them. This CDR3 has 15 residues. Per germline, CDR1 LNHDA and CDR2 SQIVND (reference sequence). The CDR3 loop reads CASRIDSALQETQYF. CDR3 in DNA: TGTGCCAGTAGGATCGACAGCGCGCTCCAAGAGACCCAGTACTTC.

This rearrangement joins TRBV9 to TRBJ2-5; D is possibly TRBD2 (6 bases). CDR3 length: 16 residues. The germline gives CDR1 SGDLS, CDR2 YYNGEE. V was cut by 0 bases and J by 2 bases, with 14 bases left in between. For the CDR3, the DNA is TGTGCCAGCAGCGTAGCGACGGGTGCGGGGCAAGAGACCCAGTACTTC. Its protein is CASSVATGAGQETQYF.

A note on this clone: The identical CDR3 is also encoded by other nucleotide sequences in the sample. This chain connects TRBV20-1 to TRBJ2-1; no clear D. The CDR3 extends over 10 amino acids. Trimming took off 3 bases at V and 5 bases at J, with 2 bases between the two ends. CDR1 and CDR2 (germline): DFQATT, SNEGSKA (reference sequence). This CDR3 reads CSASHNEQFF. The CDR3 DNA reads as TGCAGTGCTAGCCACAATGAGCAGTTCTTC.

CDR3 sequence reads: CASSLAGVGEETQYF. CDR3 in DNA: TGTGCCAGCAGCTTGGCGGGAGTGGGTGAGGAGACCCAGTACTTC. This sequence joins TRBV5-4 and TRBJ2-5; D may be TRBD2 (6 bases). Trimming took off 0 bases at V and 5 bases at J, with 14 bases between the two ends. The CDR3 runs 15 residues. The V gene's germline CDR1 is SGHNT and CDR2 YYREEE (reference sequence).

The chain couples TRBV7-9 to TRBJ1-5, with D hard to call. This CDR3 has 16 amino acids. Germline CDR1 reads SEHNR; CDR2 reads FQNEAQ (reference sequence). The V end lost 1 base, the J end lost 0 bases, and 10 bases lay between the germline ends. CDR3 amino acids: CASSLVNGYSNQPQHF. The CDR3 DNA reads TGTGCCAGCAGCTTAGTGAATGGATATAGCAATCAGCCCCAGCATTTT.

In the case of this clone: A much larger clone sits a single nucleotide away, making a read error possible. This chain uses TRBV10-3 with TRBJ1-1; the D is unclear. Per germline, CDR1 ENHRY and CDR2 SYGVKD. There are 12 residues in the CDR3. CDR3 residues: CAISDRSTGAFF. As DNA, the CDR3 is TGTGCCATCAGTGACAGGAGCACTGGAGCTTTCTTT.

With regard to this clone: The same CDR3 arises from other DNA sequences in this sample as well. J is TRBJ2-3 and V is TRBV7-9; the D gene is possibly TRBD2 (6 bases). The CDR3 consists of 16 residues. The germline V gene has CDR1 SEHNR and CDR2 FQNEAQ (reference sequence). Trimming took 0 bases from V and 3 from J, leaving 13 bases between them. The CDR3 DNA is TGTGCCAGCAGCTTAGCGCTTGCAGGGAGGACAGATACGCAGTATTTT. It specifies CASSLALAGRTDTQYF.

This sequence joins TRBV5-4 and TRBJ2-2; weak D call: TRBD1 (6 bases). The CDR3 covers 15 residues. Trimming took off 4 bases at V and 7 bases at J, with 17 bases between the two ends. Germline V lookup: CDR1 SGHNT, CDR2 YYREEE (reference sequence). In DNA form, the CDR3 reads TGTGCCAGCAGCCCGAGTGGGAACAGGGACGGGGAGCTGTTTTTT. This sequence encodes CASSPSGNRDGELFF.

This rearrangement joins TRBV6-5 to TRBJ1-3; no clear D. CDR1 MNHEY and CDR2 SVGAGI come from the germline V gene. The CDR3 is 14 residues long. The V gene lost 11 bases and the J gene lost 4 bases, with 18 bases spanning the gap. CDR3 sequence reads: CACQPSHLGNTIYF. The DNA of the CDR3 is TGTGCCTGCCAACCATCCCATCTCGGAAACACCATATATTTT.

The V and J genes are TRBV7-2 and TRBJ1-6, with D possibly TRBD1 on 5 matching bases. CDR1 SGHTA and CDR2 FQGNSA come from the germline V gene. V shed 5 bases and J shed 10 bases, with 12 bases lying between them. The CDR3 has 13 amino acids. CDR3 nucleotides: TGTGCCAGCAGCGAGAGCCGGGGGTCACCCCTCCACTTT. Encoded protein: CASSESRGSPLHF.

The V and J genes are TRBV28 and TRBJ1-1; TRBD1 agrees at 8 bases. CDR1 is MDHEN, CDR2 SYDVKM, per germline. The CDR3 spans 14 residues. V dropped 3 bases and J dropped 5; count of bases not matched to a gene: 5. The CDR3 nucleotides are TGTGCCAGCAGTTTTCCAGGGGGCCGGACTGAAGCTTTCTTT. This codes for CASSFPGGRTEAFF.

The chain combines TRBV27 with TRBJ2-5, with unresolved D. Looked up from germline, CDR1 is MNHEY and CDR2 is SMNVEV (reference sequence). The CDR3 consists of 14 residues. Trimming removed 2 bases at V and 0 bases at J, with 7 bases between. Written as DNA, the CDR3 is TGTGCCAGCAGTTTAAATCGGTACCAAGAGACCCAGTACTTC. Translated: CASSLNRYQETQYF.

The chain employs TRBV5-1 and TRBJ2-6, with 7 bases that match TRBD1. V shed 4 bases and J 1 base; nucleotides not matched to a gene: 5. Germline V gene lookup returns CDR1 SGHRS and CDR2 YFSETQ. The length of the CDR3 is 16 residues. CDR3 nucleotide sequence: TGCGCCAGCAGCCCCCCGACAGGGTCTGGGGCCAACGTCCTGACTTTC. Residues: CASSPPTGSGANVLTF. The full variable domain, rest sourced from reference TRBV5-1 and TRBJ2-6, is KAGVTQTPRYLIKTRGQQVTLSCSPISGHRSVSWYQQTPGQGLQFLFEYFSETQRNKGNFPGRFSGRQFSNSRSEMNVSTLELGDSALYLCASSPPTGSGANVLTFGAGSRLTVL.

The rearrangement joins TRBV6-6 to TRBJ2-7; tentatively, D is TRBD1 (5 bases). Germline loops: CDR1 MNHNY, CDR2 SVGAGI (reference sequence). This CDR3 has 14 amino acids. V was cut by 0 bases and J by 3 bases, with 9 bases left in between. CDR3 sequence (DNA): TGTGCCAGCAGTTACTCAGGACAATTCTACGAGCAGTACTTC. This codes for CASSYSGQFYEQYF.

The CDR3 loop is CASSLDVPPGTGEKLFF. The CDR3 nucleotides read TGCGCCAGCAGCTTGGATGTCCCCCCCGGGACAGGGGAAAAACTGTTTTTT. This chain links TRBV5-1 with TRBJ1-4, with 9 bases fitting TRBD1. V lost 0 bases and J lost 8; bases outside the gene matches: 11. This CDR3 is built from 17 residues. Germline V CDR1 and CDR2: SGHRS, YFSETQ.

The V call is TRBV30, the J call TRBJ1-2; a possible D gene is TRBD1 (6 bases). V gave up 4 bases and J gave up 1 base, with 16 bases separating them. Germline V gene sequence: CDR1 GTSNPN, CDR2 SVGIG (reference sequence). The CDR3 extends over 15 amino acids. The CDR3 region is CAWTPNRGHNYGYTF. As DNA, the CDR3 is TGTGCCTGGACACCGAACCGGGGACATAACTATGGCTACACCTTC. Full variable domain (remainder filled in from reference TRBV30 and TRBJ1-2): SQTIHQWPATLVQPVGSPLSLECTVEGTSNPNLYWYRQAAGRGLQLLFYSVGIGQISSEVPQNLSASRPQDRQFILSSKKLLLSDSGFYLCAWTPNRGHNYGYTFGSGTRLTVV.

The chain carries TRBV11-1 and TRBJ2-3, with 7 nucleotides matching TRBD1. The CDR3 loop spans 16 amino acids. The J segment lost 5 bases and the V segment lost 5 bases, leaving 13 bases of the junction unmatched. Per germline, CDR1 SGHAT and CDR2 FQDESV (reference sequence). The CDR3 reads CASSPGQSKWKDTQYF. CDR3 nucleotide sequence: TGTGCCAGCAGCCCGGGACAGTCCAAATGGAAAGATACGCAGTATTTT.

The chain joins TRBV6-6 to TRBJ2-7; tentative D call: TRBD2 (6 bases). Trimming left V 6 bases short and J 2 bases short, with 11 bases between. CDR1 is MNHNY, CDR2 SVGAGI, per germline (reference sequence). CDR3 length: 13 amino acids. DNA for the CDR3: TGTGCCAGCAGAAGGGAGCGGGCCTACGAGCAGTACTTC. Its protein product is CASRRERAYEQYF.

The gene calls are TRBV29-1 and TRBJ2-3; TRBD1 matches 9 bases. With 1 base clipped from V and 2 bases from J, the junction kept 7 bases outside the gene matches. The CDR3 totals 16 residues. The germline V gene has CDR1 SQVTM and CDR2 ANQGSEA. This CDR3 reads CSVEGRDRAYTDTQYF. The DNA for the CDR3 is TGCAGCGTTGAAGGGAGGGACAGGGCTTACACAGATACGCAGTATTTT.

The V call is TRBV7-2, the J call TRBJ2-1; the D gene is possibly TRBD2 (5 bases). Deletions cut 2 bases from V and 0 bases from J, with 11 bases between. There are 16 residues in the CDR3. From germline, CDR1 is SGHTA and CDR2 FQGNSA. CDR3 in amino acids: CASSLIPTSSYNEQFF. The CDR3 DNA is TGTGCCAGCAGCTTAATCCCCACTAGCTCCTACAATGAGCAGTTCTTC.

CDR3: CASSPGQLSLNTEAFF. In nucleotides, the CDR3 is TGTGCCAGCTCACCGGGACAGCTTTCATTGAACACTGAAGCTTTCTTT. The chain joins TRBV18 to TRBJ1-1, with 7 bases that match TRBD1. Germline lookup yields CDR1 KGHSH and CDR2 LQKENI. The CDR3 is made up of 16 amino acids. The V and J ends lost 3 bases and 0 bases, in that order; junction bases with no gene match: 7.

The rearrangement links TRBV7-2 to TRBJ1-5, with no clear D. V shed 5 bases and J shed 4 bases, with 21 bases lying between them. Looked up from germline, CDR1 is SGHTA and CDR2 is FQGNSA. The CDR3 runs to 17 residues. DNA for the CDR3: TGTGCCAGCAGCCCCGGCGATTTCCGGTTGTTTAATCAGCCCCAGCATTTT. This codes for CASSPGDFRLFNQPQHF.

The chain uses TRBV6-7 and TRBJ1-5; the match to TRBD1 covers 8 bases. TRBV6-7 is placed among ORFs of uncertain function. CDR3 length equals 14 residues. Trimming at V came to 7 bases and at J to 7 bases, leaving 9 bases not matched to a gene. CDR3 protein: CASNPQGASQPQHF. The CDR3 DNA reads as TGTGCCAGCAACCCCCAGGGGGCCTCGCAGCCCCAGCATTTT.

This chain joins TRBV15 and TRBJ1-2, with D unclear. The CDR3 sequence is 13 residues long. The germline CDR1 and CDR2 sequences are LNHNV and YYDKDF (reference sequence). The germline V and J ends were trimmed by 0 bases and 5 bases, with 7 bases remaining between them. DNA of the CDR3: TGTGCCACCAGCAGAGATCGAGAGTATGGCTACACCTTC. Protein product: CATSRDREYGYTF.

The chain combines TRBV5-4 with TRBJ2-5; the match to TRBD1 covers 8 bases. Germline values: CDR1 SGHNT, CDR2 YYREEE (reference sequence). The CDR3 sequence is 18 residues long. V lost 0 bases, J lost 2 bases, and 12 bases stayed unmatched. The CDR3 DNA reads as TGTGCCAGCAGCTTGGCCGGCGGGACAGGCACCCCGCAAGAGACCCAGTACTTC. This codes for CASSLAGGTGTPQETQYF. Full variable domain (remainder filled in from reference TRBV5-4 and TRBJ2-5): ETGVTQSPTHLIKTRGQQVTLRCSSQSGHNTVSWYQQALGQGPQFIFQYYREEENGRGNFPPRFSGLQFPNYSSELNVNALELDDSALYLCASSLAGGTGTPQETQYFGPGTRLLVL.

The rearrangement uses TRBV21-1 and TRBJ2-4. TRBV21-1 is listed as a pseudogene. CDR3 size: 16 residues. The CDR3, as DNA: TGTGCCAGCAGCATCCACCGATGTTGGACCAAAAACATTCAGTACTTC. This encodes CASSIHRCWTKNIQYF.